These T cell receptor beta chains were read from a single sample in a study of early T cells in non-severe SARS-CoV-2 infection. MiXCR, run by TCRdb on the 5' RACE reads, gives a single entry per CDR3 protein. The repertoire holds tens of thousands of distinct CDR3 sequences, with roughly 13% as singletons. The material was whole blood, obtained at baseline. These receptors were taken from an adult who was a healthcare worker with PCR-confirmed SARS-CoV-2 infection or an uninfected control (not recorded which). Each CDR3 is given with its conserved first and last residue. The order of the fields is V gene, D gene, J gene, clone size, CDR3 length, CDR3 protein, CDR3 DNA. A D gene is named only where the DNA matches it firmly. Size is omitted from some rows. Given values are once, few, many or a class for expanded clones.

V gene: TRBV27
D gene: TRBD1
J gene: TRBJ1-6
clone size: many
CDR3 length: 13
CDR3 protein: CASCRDRDSPLHF
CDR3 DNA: TGTGCCAGTTGCCGGGACAGGGACTCACCCCTCCACTTT

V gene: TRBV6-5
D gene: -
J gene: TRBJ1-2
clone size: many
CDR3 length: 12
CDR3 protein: CASGTDVGGYTF
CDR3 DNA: TGTGCCAGCGGGACGGACGTTGGGGGCTACACCTTC

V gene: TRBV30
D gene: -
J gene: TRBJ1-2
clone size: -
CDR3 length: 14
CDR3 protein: CAWSGRGTVYGYTF
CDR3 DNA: TGTGCCTGGAGCGGTAGAGGAACGGTCTATGGCTACACCTTC

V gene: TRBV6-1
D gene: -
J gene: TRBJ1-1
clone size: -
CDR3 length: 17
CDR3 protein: CASSEEMALRLNTEAFF
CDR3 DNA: TGTGCCAGCAGTGAAGAAATGGCGCTTCGCTTGAACACTGAAGCTTTCTTT

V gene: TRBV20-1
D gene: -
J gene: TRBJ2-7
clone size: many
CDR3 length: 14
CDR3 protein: CSARDSRLPYEQYF
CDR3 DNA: TGCAGTGCTAGAGATTCACGTCTCCCCTACGAGCAGTACTTC

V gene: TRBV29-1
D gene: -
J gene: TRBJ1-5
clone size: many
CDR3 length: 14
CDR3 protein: CSVAQGHSNQPQHF
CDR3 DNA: TGCAGCGTTGCCCAGGGCCATAGCAATCAGCCCCAGCATTTT

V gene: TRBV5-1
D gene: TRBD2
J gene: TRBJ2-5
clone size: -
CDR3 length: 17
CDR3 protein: CASSLAASGGAQETQYF
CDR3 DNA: TGCGCCAGCAGCTTGGCCGCTAGCGGGGGGGCCCAAGAGACCCAGTACTTC

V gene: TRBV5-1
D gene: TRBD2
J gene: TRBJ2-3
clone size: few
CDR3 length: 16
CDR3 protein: CASSLVQAGGVDTQYF
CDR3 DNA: TGCGCCAGCAGCTTAGTCCAGGCGGGAGGGGTAGATACGCAGTATTTT

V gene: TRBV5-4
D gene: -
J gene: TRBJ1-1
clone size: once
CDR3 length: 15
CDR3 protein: CASSPPFGTDTEAFF
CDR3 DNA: TGTGCCAGCAGCCCGCCTTTCGGGACGGACACTGAAGCTTTCTTT

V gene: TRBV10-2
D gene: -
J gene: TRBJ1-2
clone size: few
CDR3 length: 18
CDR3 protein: CASRQGGIPSSGNYGYTF
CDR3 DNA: TGCGCCAGCAGGCAGGGAGGTATACCAAGTAGCGGGAATTATGGCTACACCTTC

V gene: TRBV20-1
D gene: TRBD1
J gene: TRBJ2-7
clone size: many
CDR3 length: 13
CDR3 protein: CSARGDRDYEQYF
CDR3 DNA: TGCAGTGCTAGAGGGGACAGGGATTACGAGCAGTACTTC

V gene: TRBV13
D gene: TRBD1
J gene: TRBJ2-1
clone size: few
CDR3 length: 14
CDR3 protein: CASSSSGQVNEQFF
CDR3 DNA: TGTGCCAGCAGCTCATCGGGACAGGTTAATGAGCAGTTCTTC

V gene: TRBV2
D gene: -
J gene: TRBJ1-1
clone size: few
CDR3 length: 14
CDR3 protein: CASRNSRLGTEAFF
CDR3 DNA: TGTGCCAGCAGGAACTCCCGCTTGGGGACTGAAGCTTTCTTT

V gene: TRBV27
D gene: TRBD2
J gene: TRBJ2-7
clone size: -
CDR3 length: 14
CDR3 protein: CASSPPGGFDEQYF
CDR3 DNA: TGTGCCAGCAGTCCCCCGGGAGGGTTCGACGAGCAGTACTTC

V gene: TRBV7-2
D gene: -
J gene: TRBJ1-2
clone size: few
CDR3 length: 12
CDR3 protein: CASSLEGHGYTF
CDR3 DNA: TGTGCCAGCAGCTTAGAAGGGCATGGCTACACCTTC

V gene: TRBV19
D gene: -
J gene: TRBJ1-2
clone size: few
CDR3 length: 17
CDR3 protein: CASSLEIRSHFNYGYTF
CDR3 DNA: TGTGCCAGTAGTCTAGAGATTCGATCACACTTTAACTATGGCTACACCTTC

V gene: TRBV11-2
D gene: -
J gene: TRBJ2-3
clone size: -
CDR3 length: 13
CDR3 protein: CASSLDRNQTQYF
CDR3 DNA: TGTGCCAGCAGCTTAGATCGGAACCAAACGCAGTATTTT

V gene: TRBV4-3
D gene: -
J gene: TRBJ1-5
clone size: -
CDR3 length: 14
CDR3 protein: CASSQGDKHQPQHF
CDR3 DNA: TGCGCCAGCAGCCAGGGGGACAAGCATCAGCCCCAGCATTTT

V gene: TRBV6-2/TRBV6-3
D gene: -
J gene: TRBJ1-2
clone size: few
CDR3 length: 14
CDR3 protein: CASVPGTSRVGYTF
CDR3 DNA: TGTGCCAGCGTACCGGGGACATCCAGGGTTGGCTACACCTTC

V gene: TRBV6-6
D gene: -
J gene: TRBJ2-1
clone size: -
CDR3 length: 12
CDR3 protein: CASSPASNEQFF
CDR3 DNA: TGTGCCAGCAGCCCGGCCTCCAATGAGCAGTTCTTC

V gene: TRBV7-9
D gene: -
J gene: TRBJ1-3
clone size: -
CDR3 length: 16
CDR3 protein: CASSLNTYSSGNTIYF
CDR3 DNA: TGTGCCAGCAGCTTAAACACGTACTCCTCTGGAAACACCATATATTTT

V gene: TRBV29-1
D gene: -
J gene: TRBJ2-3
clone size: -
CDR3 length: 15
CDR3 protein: CSVGGTAGRTDTQYF
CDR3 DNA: TGCAGCGTTGGCGGGACGGCGGGACGCACAGATACGCAGTATTTT

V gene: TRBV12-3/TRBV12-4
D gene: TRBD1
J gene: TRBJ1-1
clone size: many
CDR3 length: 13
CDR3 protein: CASRPTGYTEAFF
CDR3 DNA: TGTGCCAGCAGGCCGACAGGGTACACTGAAGCTTTCTTT

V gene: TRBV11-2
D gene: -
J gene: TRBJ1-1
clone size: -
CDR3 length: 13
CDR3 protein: CASSFRENTEAFF
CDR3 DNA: TGTGCCAGCAGCTTCAGGGAGAACACTGAAGCTTTCTTT

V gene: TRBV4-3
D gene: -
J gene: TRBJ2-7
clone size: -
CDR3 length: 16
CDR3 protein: CASSQENRVPPYGQYF
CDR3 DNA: TGCGCCAGCAGCCAAGAGAATCGCGTTCCCCCCTACGGGCAGTACTTC

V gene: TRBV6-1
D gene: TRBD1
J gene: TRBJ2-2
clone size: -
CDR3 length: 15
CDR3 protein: CASTPGTDNTGELFF
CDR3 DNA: TGTGCCAGCACTCCCGGGACAGACAACACCGGGGAGCTGTTTTTT

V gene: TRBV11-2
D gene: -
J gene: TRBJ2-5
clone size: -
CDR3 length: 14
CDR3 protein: CASSLRDAKETQYF
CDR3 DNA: TGTGCCAGCAGCTTACGGGACGCCAAAGAGACCCAGTACTTC

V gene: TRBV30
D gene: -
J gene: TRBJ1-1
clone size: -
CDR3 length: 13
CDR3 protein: CAWSLARSTEAFF
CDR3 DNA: TGTGCCTGGAGTCTCGCCCGGAGCACTGAAGCTTTCTTT

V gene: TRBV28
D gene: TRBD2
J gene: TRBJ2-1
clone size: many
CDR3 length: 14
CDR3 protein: CASSGTSANNEQFF
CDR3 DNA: TGTGCCAGCAGTGGGACTAGCGCAAACAATGAGCAGTTCTTC

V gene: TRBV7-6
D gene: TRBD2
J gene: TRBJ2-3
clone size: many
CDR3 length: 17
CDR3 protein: CASSLVPLAGAADTQYF
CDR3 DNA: TGTGCCAGCAGCTTAGTCCCACTAGCGGGAGCGGCAGATACGCAGTATTTT

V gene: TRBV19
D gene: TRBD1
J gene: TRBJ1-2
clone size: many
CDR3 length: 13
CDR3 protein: CASSYGTGDGYTF
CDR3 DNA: TGTGCCAGTAGCTACGGGACAGGGGATGGCTACACCTTC

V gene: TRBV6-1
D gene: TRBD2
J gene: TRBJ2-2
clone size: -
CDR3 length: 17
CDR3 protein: CASSNQPGLALTGELFF
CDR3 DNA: TGTGCCAGTTCTAATCAACCGGGACTAGCGCTCACCGGGGAGCTGTTTTTT

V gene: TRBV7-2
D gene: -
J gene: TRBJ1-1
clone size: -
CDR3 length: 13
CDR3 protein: CASSRNMNTEAFF
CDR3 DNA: TGTGCCAGCAGCCGGAACATGAACACTGAAGCTTTCTTT

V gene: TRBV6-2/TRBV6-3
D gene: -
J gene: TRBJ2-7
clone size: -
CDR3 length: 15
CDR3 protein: CASSYSRIGLYEQYF
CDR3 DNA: TGTGCCAGCAGTTACTCGAGGATCGGCCTCTACGAGCAGTACTTC

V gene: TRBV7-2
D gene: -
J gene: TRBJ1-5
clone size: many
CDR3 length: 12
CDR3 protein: CASSSGTPQQHF
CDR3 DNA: TGTGCCAGCAGCAGCGGGACACCCCAGCAGCATTTT

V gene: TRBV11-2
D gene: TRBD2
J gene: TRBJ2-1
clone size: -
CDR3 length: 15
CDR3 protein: CASSLGAGAGNEQFF
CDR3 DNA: TGTGCCAGCAGCTTAGGGGCGGGAGCTGGTAATGAGCAGTTCTTC

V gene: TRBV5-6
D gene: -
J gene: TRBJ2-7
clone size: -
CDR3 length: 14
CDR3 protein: CASSLSISPYEQYF
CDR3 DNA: TGTGCCAGCAGCTTGTCAATTTCGCCCTACGAGCAGTACTTC

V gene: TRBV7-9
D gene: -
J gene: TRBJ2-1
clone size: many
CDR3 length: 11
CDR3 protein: CASSLTNEQFF
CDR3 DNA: TGTGCCAGCAGCCTAACCAATGAGCAGTTCTTC

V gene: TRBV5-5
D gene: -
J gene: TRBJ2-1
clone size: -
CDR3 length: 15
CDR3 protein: CASSWTVSSYNEQFF
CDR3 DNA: TGTGCCAGCAGCTGGACCGTTAGCTCCTACAATGAGCAGTTCTTC

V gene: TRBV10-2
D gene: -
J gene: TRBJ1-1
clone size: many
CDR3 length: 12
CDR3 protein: CATGGSYTEAFF
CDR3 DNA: TGCGCCACCGGCGGGAGCTACACTGAAGCTTTCTTT

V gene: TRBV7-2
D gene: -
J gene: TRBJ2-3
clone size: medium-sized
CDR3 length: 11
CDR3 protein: CASSLTDTQYF
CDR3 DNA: TGTGCCAGCAGCCTCACAGATACGCAGTATTTT

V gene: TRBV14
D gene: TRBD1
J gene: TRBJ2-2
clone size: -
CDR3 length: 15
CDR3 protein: CASSRRQGNTGELFF
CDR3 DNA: TGTGCCAGCAGCCGCCGACAGGGGAACACCGGGGAGCTGTTTTTT

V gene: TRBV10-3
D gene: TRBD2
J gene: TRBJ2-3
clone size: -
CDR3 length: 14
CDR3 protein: CAAASGGAADTQYF
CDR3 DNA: TGTGCCGCCGCTAGCGGGGGGGCGGCAGATACGCAGTATTTT

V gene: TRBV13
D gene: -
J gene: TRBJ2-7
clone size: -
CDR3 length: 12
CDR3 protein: CASSSEGDEQYF
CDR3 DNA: TGTGCCAGCAGCTCGGAAGGGGACGAGCAGTACTTC

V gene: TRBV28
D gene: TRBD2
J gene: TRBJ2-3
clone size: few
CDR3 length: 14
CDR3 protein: CASSLVGPGGTQYF
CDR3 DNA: TGTGCCAGCAGTTTAGTCGGTCCGGGGGGTACGCAGTATTTT

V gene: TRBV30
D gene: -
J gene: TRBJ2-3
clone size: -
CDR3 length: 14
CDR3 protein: CAWRQGLITDTQYF
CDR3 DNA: TGTGCCTGGAGGCAAGGACTTATCACAGATACGCAGTATTTT

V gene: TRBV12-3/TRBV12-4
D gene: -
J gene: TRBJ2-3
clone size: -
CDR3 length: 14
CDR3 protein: CASSLAGGADTQYF
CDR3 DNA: TGTGCCAGCAGTTTAGCAGGGGGTGCAGATACGCAGTATTTT

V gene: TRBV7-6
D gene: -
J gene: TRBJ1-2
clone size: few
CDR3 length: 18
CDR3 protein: CASSLGLLGGRRNYGYTF
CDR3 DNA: TGTGCCAGCAGCTTAGGCTTACTGGGGGGACGGAGAAACTATGGCTACACCTTC

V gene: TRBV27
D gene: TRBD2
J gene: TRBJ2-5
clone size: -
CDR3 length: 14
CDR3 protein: CASSYGRATQTQYF
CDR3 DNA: TGTGCCAGCAGTTACGGGAGGGCCACCCAGACCCAGTACTTC

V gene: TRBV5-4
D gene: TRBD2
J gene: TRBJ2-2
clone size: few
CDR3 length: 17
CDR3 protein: CASSQIYSGRRTGELFF
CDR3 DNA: TGTGCCAGCAGCCAAATATATAGCGGGAGACGCACCGGGGAGCTGTTTTTT